Presented here are 22 T cell receptor beta chains from one specimen sequenced in a study of PD-1 blockade in classical Hodgkin lymphoma. Using immunoSEQ multiplex PCR, the repertoire was profiled, and TCRdb retains in-frame clones only, with some absent. Here the sample spans about 64,000 clones, around 90% being singletons. Documented time point: cycle 4 day 1 (C4D1), after more than five weeks of nivolumab. All patients relapsed after autologous stem cell transplantation, and brentuximab vedotin exposure varied. This sample comprised peripheral blood mononuclear cells (PBMCs), obtained before the fourth cycle of nivolumab. Receptors originate from a human donor with classical Hodgkin lymphoma.

The V gene is TRBV5-1, the J gene TRBJ2-1, with a possible D match to TRBD1 (5 bases). CDR3 length equals 13 residues. The ends were cut back, 1 base at V and 4 bases at J, with 6 bases in the middle. Germline lookup yields CDR1 SGHRS and CDR2 YFSETQ. CDR3 in amino acids: CASSLQGYNEQFF. The CDR3 region has the DNA TGCGCCAGCAGCTTGCAGGGATACAATGAGCAGTTCTTC.

This sequence joins TRBV6-5 and TRBJ2-3; no clear D gene. The CDR3 spans 12 residues. Deletions cut 11 bases from V and 2 bases from J, with 11 bases between. The germline V gene encodes CDR1 MNHEY and CDR2 SVGAGI. For the CDR3, the DNA is TGTGCCCTAGGGTCAGTCACAGATACGCAGTATTTT. Its protein is CALGSVTDTQYF.

The chain joins TRBV5-1 to TRBJ1-2, with D tentatively TRBD1 (5 bases). Trimming removed 0 bases at V and 0 bases at J, with 9 bases between. Germline V gene lookup returns CDR1 SGHRS and CDR2 YFSETQ. CDR3 size: 15 residues. CDR3 residues: CASSLGRVANYGYTF. The CDR3 DNA is TGCGCCAGCAGCTTGGGCAGGGTAGCTAACTATGGCTACACCTTC. Complete variable domain (other parts from reference TRBV5-1 and TRBJ1-2): KAGVTQTPRYLIKTRGQQVTLSCSPISGHRSVSWYQQTPGQGLQFLFEYFSETQRNKGNFPGRFSGRQFSNSRSEMNVSTLELGDSALYLCASSLGRVANYGYTFGSGTRLTVV.

This chain connects TRBV6-6 to TRBJ1-1; the D is unclear. Trimming stripped 6 bases from V and 9 bases from J, with 11 bases between. This CDR3 comprises 11 residues. CDR1 is MNHNY, CDR2 SVGAGI, per germline (reference sequence). CDR3 protein: CASSLGSKAFF. The CDR3 coding sequence is TGTGCCAGCAGCCTAGGAAGTAAAGCTTTCTTT.

The CDR3 is CASSLTSPNSPLHF. The CDR3 bases are TGCGCCAGCAGCTTGACTTCCCCTAATTCACCCCTCCACTTT. The chain links TRBV5-1 to TRBJ1-6; no definite D call. The CDR3 extends over 14 amino acids. Trimming removed 1 base from V and 6 bases from J, with 8 bases in between. The germline gives CDR1 SGHRS, CDR2 YFSETQ.

The rearrangement links TRBV12-5 to TRBJ2-2, with 7 bases matching TRBD2. With 1 base clipped from V and 3 bases from J, the junction kept 5 bases outside the gene matches. This CDR3 comprises 16 residues. Germline V gene sequence: CDR1 LGHNT, CDR2 FRNRAP. The CDR3: CASGLGLAAYTGELFF. The CDR3 DNA reads TGTGCTAGTGGTTTGGGGCTAGCGGCCTACACCGGGGAGCTGTTTTTT.

As concerns this clone: At one of its ends the junction is not consistent with the germline gene, which may arise from a read error. This sequence joins TRBV5-1 and TRBJ1-2, with 9 bases identical to TRBD1. The CDR3 has 12 residues. Germline V gene lookup returns CDR1 SGHRS and CDR2 YFSETQ. The CDR3 loop is CASSPDRGPLDF. The CDR3 coding sequence is TGCGCCAGCAGCCCGGACAGGGGACCGCTTGATTTC.

The chain uses TRBV19 and TRBJ2-7; 9 bases agree with TRBD1. The CDR3 spans 16 residues. V was clipped by 6 bases and J by 0 bases; unmatched bases: 9. The germline V gene encodes CDR1 LNHDA and CDR2 SQIVND (reference sequence). CDR3 protein: CASRSLTGQGSYEQYF. Written as DNA, the CDR3 is TGTGCCAGTAGGAGCTTAACGGGACAGGGCTCCTACGAGCAGTACTTC.

The V call is TRBV4-1, the J call TRBJ2-7; TRBD2 agrees at 12 bases. Trimming removed 2 bases from V and 7 bases from J; junction bases left unmatched: 9. Germline CDR1 reads MGHRA; CDR2 reads YSYEKL. This CDR3 comprises 16 residues. The CDR3: CASSQTPSSGGVEQYF. CDR3 in DNA: TGCGCCAGCAGCCAAACCCCCTCTAGCGGGGGGGTTGAGCAGTACTTC.

CDR3 in DNA: TGTGCCAGCAGCTCCGGACCCAGGGAAGCTTTCTTT. This gives the protein CASSSGPREAFF. V and J are TRBV5-4 and TRBJ1-1; D gene ambiguous. The ends were cut back, 3 bases at V and 8 bases at J, with 11 bases in the middle. There are 12 residues in the CDR3. Germline loops: CDR1 SGHNT, CDR2 YYREEE (reference sequence). Using reference TRBV5-4 and TRBJ1-1 for the parts outside the CDR3, the full variable domain is ETGVTQSPTHLIKTRGQQVTLRCSSQSGHNTVSWYQQALGQGPQFIFQYYREEENGRGNFPPRFSGLQFPNYSSELNVNALELDDSALYLCASSSGPREAFFGQGTRLTVV.

This chain joins TRBV5-1 and TRBJ1-1, with D possibly matching TRBD1 (6 bases). This CDR3 contains 14 residues. Germline V lookup: CDR1 SGHRS, CDR2 YFSETQ. The V end lost 3 bases, the J end lost 1 base, and 10 bases lay between the germline ends. The chain's CDR3 is CASSWSGENTEAFF. The CDR3 bases are TGCGCCAGCAGCTGGTCAGGGGAGAACACTGAAGCTTTCTTT.

This clone was counted only a few times. The V and J genes are TRBV7-9 and TRBJ1-2; D is uncertain. This CDR3 is built from 11 residues. Trimming stripped 0 bases from V and 5 bases from J, with 1 base between. CDR1 SEHNR and CDR2 FQNEAQ come from the germline V gene (reference sequence). CDR3 DNA sequence: TGTGCCAGCAGCTTAGCTTATGGCTACACCTTC. It codes for CASSLAYGYTF. Variable domain in full (rest from reference TRBV7-9 and TRBJ1-2): DTGVSQNPRHKITKRGQNVTFRCDPISEHNRLYWYRQTLGQGPEFLTYFQNEAQLEKSRLLSDRFSAERPKGSFSTLEIQRTEQGDSAMYLCASSLAYGYTFGSGTRLTVV.

The gene calls are TRBV5-4 and TRBJ1-6; D not resolved. V lost 0 bases and J lost 5, with 12 bases in between. The CDR3 length is 16 residues. CDR1 is SGHNT, CDR2 YYREEE, per germline (reference sequence). CDR3 loop: CASSLESVQDNSPLHF. The CDR3 DNA reads as TGTGCCAGCAGCTTGGAATCCGTGCAGGATAATTCACCCCTCCACTTT. The whole variable domain, remainder taken from reference TRBV5-4 and TRBJ1-6, is ETGVTQSPTHLIKTRGQQVTLRCSSQSGHNTVSWYQQALGQGPQFIFQYYREEENGRGNFPPRFSGLQFPNYSSELNVNALELDDSALYLCASSLESVQDNSPLHFGNGTRLTVT.

This sequence joins TRBV6-5 and TRBJ1-4, with D possibly matching TRBD1 (5 bases). Germline CDR1 MNHEY, CDR2 SVGAGI. This CDR3 is built from 12 residues. With 9 bases removed from V and 8 bases from J, the gap between germline ends came to 13 bases. This CDR3 reads CASLTEGEKLFF. DNA of the CDR3: TGTGCCAGTCTCACGGAGGGGGAAAAACTGTTTTTT.

The chain joins TRBV7-9 to TRBJ2-2; 9 bases agree with TRBD1. CDR1 is SEHNR, CDR2 FQNEAQ, per germline (reference sequence). J was trimmed by 6 bases and V by 6 bases; bases with no gene match: 8. CDR3 length equals 15 residues. DNA for the CDR3: TGTGCCAGCAGTCTGGGGACAGGGAGATCCGGGGAGCTGTTTTTT. It encodes CASSLGTGRSGELFF.

The chain is built from TRBV7-9 and TRBJ1-2; D is undetermined. The V and J ends lost 1 base and 8 bases respectively, with 11 bases between them. Germline-derived CDR1 and CDR2 are SEHNR and FQNEAQ (reference sequence). This CDR3 has 13 residues. DNA of the CDR3: TGTGCCAGCAGCTTAGGCAGGTTCGAGGGCTACACCTTC. Translating it yields CASSLGRFEGYTF. Full variable domain (remainder filled in from reference TRBV7-9 and TRBJ1-2): DTGVSQNPRHKITKRGQNVTFRCDPISEHNRLYWYRQTLGQGPEFLTYFQNEAQLEKSRLLSDRFSAERPKGSFSTLEIQRTEQGDSAMYLCASSLGRFEGYTFGSGTRLTVV.

Comments on this clone: This sample also contains other DNA sequences that code for the same CDR3. The chain couples TRBV9 to TRBJ1-1; 8 nucleotides match TRBD1. The CDR3 has 13 amino acids. J lost 5 bases, V lost 4 bases, and 4 bases had no gene match. The germline gives CDR1 SGDLS, CDR2 YYNGEE. The CDR3 nucleotides are TGTGCCAGCAGCCCAGGGGGCGGGACTGAAGCTTTCTTT. Encoded protein: CASSPGGGTEAFF.

The chain joins TRBV9 to TRBJ2-5; tentative D call: TRBD2 (6 bases). Germline CDR1 reads SGDLS; CDR2 reads YYNGEE. The CDR3 is 16 amino acids. Trimming pared 2 bases from V and 1 base from J, leaving 15 bases between. This CDR3 is CASSVSGTPSQETQYF. Written as DNA, the CDR3 is TGTGCCAGCAGCGTGTCCGGGACTCCCAGCCAAGAGACCCAGTACTTC.

Concerning this clone: The sample carries other DNA sequences with the same CDR3. The rearrangement joins TRBV18 to TRBJ2-7; D may be TRBD1 (6 bases). The CDR3 has 12 amino acids. The germline V gene encodes CDR1 KGHSH and CDR2 LQKENI. The V and J ends lost 6 bases and 2 bases respectively, with 8 bases between them. The DNA for the CDR3 is TGTGCCAGCTCCGGGACAACCTACGAGCAGTACTTC. This translates into CASSGTTYEQYF.

The chain recombines TRBV28 with TRBJ2-3, with 9 bases fitting TRBD1. The germline CDR1 and CDR2 sequences are MDHEN and SYDVKM. The V gene end was trimmed by 6 bases and the J gene end by 3 bases; junction bases not matched to a gene: 10. The length of the CDR3 is 16 residues. CDR3 in DNA: TGTGCCAGCAGAGGGCGTGGGACAGGGAAAACAGATACGCAGTATTTT. Protein product: CASRGRGTGKTDTQYF.

The chain carries TRBV2 and TRBJ2-3; a possible D gene is TRBD2 (5 bases). The CDR3 is made up of 13 amino acids. CDR1 and CDR2 from the germline V gene are SNHLY and FYNNEI. Trimming pared 8 bases from V and 4 bases from J, leaving 13 bases between. CDR3 in amino acids: CASQRRWADTQYF. CDR3 nucleotide sequence: TGTGCCAGCCAGCGGAGGTGGGCAGATACGCAGTATTTT.

The chain employs TRBV19 and TRBJ1-1; D possibly corresponds to TRBD1 (5 bases). CDR1 and CDR2 (germline): LNHDA, SQIVND (reference sequence). V lost 7 bases and J lost 3, with 21 bases in between. The CDR3 extends over 16 amino acids. The DNA of the CDR3 is TGTGCCAGTACTGGGAGAGGGGACGCATGGGACACTGAAGCTTTCTTT. It specifies CASTGRGDAWDTEAFF.